The clone carrying this TCR beta chain was seen once. The data originate from a study of blood T cell repertoires in COVID-19. Authors' methods: Reference gene primer amplification gave estimated nucleated cell counts. Using immunoSEQ multiplex PCR, the repertoire was profiled, and TCRdb retains in-frame clones only, with some absent. That table gives V, J and clone size, and the DNA gave D and trimming. Of a few hundred thousand clones in the sample, around 89% were seen once. The junction had 16 bases not matched to a gene; V was cut back by 7 bases and J by 4 bases. This CDR3 comprises 17 residues. CDR1 MDHEN and CDR2 SYDVKM come from the germline V gene.

Sequenced input: peripheral blood. The receptor comes from an older man with acute or convalescent COVID-19. The V call is TRBV28, the J call TRBJ2-1, with 7 bases aligning to TRBD1. CDR3 in amino acids: CASTLDPGTVLYNEQFF. Written as DNA, the CDR3 is TGTGCCAGCACCTTAGACCCCGGGACAGTGTTATACAATGAGCAGTTCTTC.